A single sample is the source of the 30 T cell receptor beta chains below, sequenced in a study of shared clonotypes between healthy human individuals. Measured with immunoSEQ multiplex PCR; TCRdb has only the in-frame clones, and not every one. The table lists about 730,000 clones, approximately 77% of them singletons. The sequenced sample consisted of memory CD4+ T cells sorted from blood. Subset meaning: CD45RA-negative fraction. These receptors were obtained from a woman between 25 and 40 years old in good health.

The gene calls are TRBV28 and TRBJ2-7, with D unresolved. The CDR3 runs to 11 residues. The germline V and J ends were trimmed by 5 bases and 4 bases, with 6 bases remaining between them. Germline-derived CDR1 and CDR2 are MDHEN and SYDVKM. Here the CDR3 DNA reads TGTGCCAGCAGTCCAACATACGAGCAGTACTTC. This gives the protein CASSPTYEQYF.

The chain carries TRBV5-8 and TRBJ1-2, with D tentatively TRBD1 (6 bases). Germline V gives CDR1 SGHTS, CDR2 YDEGEE. Deletions cut 5 bases from V and 4 bases from J, with 9 bases between. The CDR3 has 12 amino acids. CDR3 DNA: TGTGCCAGCAGTGAGACAGGCTATGGCTACACCTTC. This codes for CASSETGYGYTF.

As to this clone: A much larger clone differs by one base, so this may be a read error. Other DNA sequences in the sample encode the same CDR3. The genes are TRBV5-1 and TRBJ2-1, with 7 nucleotides matching TRBD1. The CDR3 sequence is 12 residues long. Germline trimming cut 3 bases from V and 8 bases from J; bases unmatched to any gene: 2. CDR1 is SGHRS and CDR2 is YFSETQ in the germline V gene. CDR3 loop: CASSSTGDEQFF. CDR3 nucleotide sequence: TGCGCCAGCAGCTCCACAGGGGATGAGCAGTTCTTC.

The rearrangement uses TRBV9 and TRBJ2-3; a weak D match, TRBD1 (6 bases). This CDR3 is 16 amino acids long. Germline V gene data show CDR1 as SGDLS and CDR2 as YYNGEE. With 0 bases removed from V and 4 bases from J, the gap between germline ends came to 15 bases. The DNA of the CDR3 is TGTGCCAGCAGCGTAGGGTGGAGTCCAGGGGCAGATACGCAGTATTTT. Its translation: CASSVGWSPGADTQYF.

V is TRBV19 and J is TRBJ1-5; tentative D call: TRBD1 (5 bases). The germline V gene encodes CDR1 LNHDA and CDR2 SQIVND (reference sequence). Trimming removed 6 bases from V and 6 bases from J, with 18 bases in between. The CDR3 covers 15 residues. The CDR3 here is CASSFSPSGVQPQHF. The CDR3 DNA reads as TGTGCCAGTAGCTTCTCCCCATCGGGGGTTCAGCCCCAGCATTTT.

This clone has just one count. The chain combines TRBV2 with TRBJ2-5, with 12 bases lining up with TRBD1. After removal of 5 bases from V and 3 bases from J, the junction contained 7 bases not matched to a gene. CDR3 length: 16 residues. Germline V gene lookup returns CDR1 SNHLY and CDR2 FYNNEI. CDR3 sequence: CASSRDRGLLKETQYF. The CDR3 region has the DNA TGTGCCAGCAGTAGGGACAGGGGGCTGTTGAAAGAGACCCAGTACTTC.

The table lists this clone with many counts. The gene calls are TRBV29-1 and TRBJ2-5, with 8 positions matching TRBD2. V dropped 3 bases and J dropped 1; count of bases not matched to a gene: 1. Germline CDR1 reads SQVTM; CDR2 reads ANQGSEA. This CDR3 region has 13 residues. The CDR3 DNA follows: TGCAGCGTTGATGGACTAGCCCAAGAGACCCAGTACTTC. Amino acid sequence: CSVDGLAQETQYF.

The J gene is TRBJ1-2, the V gene TRBV18; TRBD1 might be the D (5 bases). Germline CDR1 reads KGHSH; CDR2 reads LQKENI. The V and J ends lost 2 bases and 6 bases respectively, with 13 bases between them. This CDR3 region has 14 residues. As DNA, the CDR3 is TGTGCCAGCTCACCAGGGGAGGGGATCCATGGCTACACCTTC. It translates to CASSPGEGIHGYTF. Together with reference TRBV18 and TRBJ1-2, the CDR3 gives the full variable domain: NAGVMQNPRHLVRRRGQEARLRCSPMKGHSHVYWYRQLPEEGLKFMVYLQKENIIDESGMPKERFSAEFPKEGPSILRIQQVVRGDSAAYFCASSPGEGIHGYTFGSGTRLTVV.

The chain uses TRBV10-3 and TRBJ1-1; TRBD1 might be the D (5 bases). V was clipped by 2 bases and J by 1 base, with 5 bases between them. The CDR3 is made up of 13 amino acids. Germline V gives CDR1 ENHRY, CDR2 SYGVKD. The CDR3 loop is CAISEGQNTEAFF. DNA for the CDR3: TGTGCCATCAGTGAGGGACAGAACACTGAAGCTTTCTTT.

This sequence joins TRBV11-2 and TRBJ2-1; TRBD2 is a possible D gene (5 bases). The V end lost 5 bases, the J end lost 4 bases, and 18 bases lay between the germline ends. Per germline, CDR1 SGHAT and CDR2 FQNNGV. This CDR3 region has 16 residues. The CDR3, as DNA: TGTGCCAGCAGCCTAAAAGGTCTAGCTCAGTACAATGAGCAGTTCTTC. It yields the protein CASSLKGLAQYNEQFF.

Details on this clone: The same CDR3 is also encoded by other DNA sequences in this sample. This chain uses TRBV15 with TRBJ1-1; no firm D call. Germline values: CDR1 LNHNV, CDR2 YYDKDF (reference sequence). This CDR3 is 13 amino acids long. V lost 0 bases and J lost 5, with 7 bases in between. CDR3 bases: TGTGCCACCAGCAGAGAATTAGGTACTGAAGCTTTCTTT. The encoded protein is CATSRELGTEAFF.

The rearrangement joins TRBV4-1 to TRBJ1-5; 10 bases fit TRBD1. Germline V gene lookup returns CDR1 MGHRA and CDR2 YSYEKL. V gave up 4 bases and J gave up 7 bases; unmatched junction bases: 10. This CDR3 has 16 residues. DNA for the CDR3: TGCGCCAGCAGCCGAAACCCCGGGACAGGGGACCAGCCCCAGCATTTT. Translation: CASSRNPGTGDQPQHF.

This clone has only one observation. The chain recombines TRBV10-2 with TRBJ2-1; 8 nucleotides agree with TRBD2. The CDR3 is 16 residues long. V lost 2 bases and J lost 4; bases outside the gene matches: 7. Germline V gene lookup returns CDR1 WSHSY and CDR2 SAAADI. The CDR3 sequence is CASSEGLAGGYNEQFF. The CDR3 DNA follows: TGCGCCAGCAGTGAGGGGCTAGCGGGCGGTTACAATGAGCAGTTCTTC.

V is TRBV5-1 and J is TRBJ2-5; D might be TRBD2 (5 bases). The end of the DNA is better explained by TRBJ2-7, so the J call may be wrong. Germline assignment: CDR1 SGHRS and CDR2 YFSETQ. The CDR3 length is 14 residues. This CDR3 reads CASSLGPSLDEQYF. CDR3 bases: TGCGCCAGCAGCTTGGGCCCTAGCTTGGACGAGCAGTACTTC.

Concerning this clone: One base away lies a much larger clone, so this may be a sequencing read error. The chain links TRBV6-4 to TRBJ2-3; D perhaps matches TRBD2 (6 bases). This CDR3 contains 14 residues. Trimming took 6 bases from V and 0 from J, leaving 10 bases between them. From germline, CDR1 is MRHNA and CDR2 SNTAGT. The CDR3 protein is CASSEGTSTDTQYF. In DNA, the CDR3 is TGTGCCAGCAGCGAAGGGACTAGCACAGATACGCAGTATTTT.

In this sample, this clone turned up a few times. This rearrangement joins TRBV7-9 to TRBJ2-3; D gene unclear. Germline-derived CDR1 and CDR2 are SEHNR and FQNEAQ (reference sequence). V was trimmed by 9 bases and J by 2 bases, leaving 9 bases between them. This CDR3 has 12 amino acids. The CDR3 loop reads CASMTYTDTQYF. The CDR3 DNA is TGTGCCAGTATGACTTACACAGATACGCAGTATTTT.

V and J are TRBV28 and TRBJ1-3; no firm D call. V shed 2 bases and J shed 0 bases, with 8 bases lying between them. The CDR3 is 15 amino acids. The germline V gene encodes CDR1 MDHEN and CDR2 SYDVKM. The CDR3 region has the DNA TGTGCCAGCAGTTTACGTGCGGGCTCTGGAAACACCATATATTTT. Translated: CASSLRAGSGNTIYF.

The chain links TRBV11-2 to TRBJ2-1; the match to TRBD2 covers 9 bases. Per the germline V gene, CDR1 is SGHAT and CDR2 is FQNNGV. The CDR3 runs to 14 residues. V gave up 5 bases and J gave up 7 bases; unmatched junction bases: 6. CDR3 sequence: CASSITSGLNEQFF. CDR3 DNA: TGTGCCAGCAGCATTACTAGCGGGTTGAATGAGCAGTTCTTC.

The chain has TRBV5-1 and TRBJ2-5; 7 nucleotides match TRBD1. Germline assignment: CDR1 SGHRS and CDR2 YFSETQ. V lost 5 bases, J lost 5 bases, and 9 bases stayed unmatched. This CDR3 is 14 amino acids long. CDR3 coding DNA: TGCGCCAGCAGTTCCGGACAGGACGGCGAGACCCAGTACTTC. Protein sequence: CASSSGQDGETQYF.

The chain employs TRBV11-2 and TRBJ1-1; TRBD1 matches at 7 bases. With V trimmed by 3 bases and J by 3 bases, 7 bases remained unmatched. Germline values: CDR1 SGHAT, CDR2 FQNNGV. CDR3 length: 15 residues. The CDR3 nucleotides are TGTGCCAGCAGCTTCTCCGGGACAGTTGACACTGAAGCTTTCTTT. The encoded protein is CASSFSGTVDTEAFF.

This clone was seen a few times. The chain uses TRBV30 and TRBJ1-5; tentative D call: TRBD1 (5 bases). The germline gives CDR1 GTSNPN, CDR2 SVGIG (reference sequence). V was trimmed by 1 base and J by 6 bases, leaving 13 bases between them. CDR3 length: 14 amino acids. The CDR3 region is CAWSGGRVGQPQHF. CDR3 sequence (DNA): TGTGCCTGGAGTGGCGGCAGGGTCGGTCAGCCCCAGCATTTT.

This clone occurred once. V and J are TRBV20-1 and TRBJ1-4; D unresolved. This CDR3 region has 10 residues. The V gene lost 7 bases and the J gene lost 11 bases, with 11 bases spanning the gap. CDR1 and CDR2 from the germline V gene are DFQATT and SNEGSKA (reference sequence). DNA for the CDR3: TGCAGTGGCTTAGAGGAGAAACTGTTTTTT. This codes for CSGLEEKLFF.

The chain uses TRBV11-2 and TRBJ2-3; D tentatively fits TRBD1 or TRBD2 (5 bases each). The CDR3 runs 16 residues. In germline, CDR1 is SGHAT, CDR2 FQNNGV. V was clipped by 2 bases and J by 3 bases, with 15 bases between them. The CDR3 sequence: CASSLWGPAKTDTQYF. The CDR3 region has the DNA TGTGCCAGCAGCTTATGGGGACCCGCTAAGACAGATACGCAGTATTTT.

The J gene is TRBJ1-3, the V gene TRBV2, with 7 bases fitting TRBD1. In germline, CDR1 is SNHLY, CDR2 FYNNEI. The CDR3 consists of 14 residues. Unmatched junction bases numbered 2, after V lost 6 bases and J lost 0 bases. CDR3 bases: TGTGCCAGCAGGGACAGGACCTCTGGAAACACCATATATTTT. As protein: CASRDRTSGNTIYF.

J is TRBJ2-5 and V is TRBV5-6; D is tentatively TRBD1 or TRBD2 (5 bases each). V lost 2 bases and J lost 2, with 22 bases in between. The CDR3 is 18 amino acids. The germline V gene has CDR1 SGHDT and CDR2 YYEEEE. The DNA of the CDR3 is TGTGCCAGCAGCTTCAGGGAATTTGGGGGAAATCGACAAGAGACCCAGTACTTC. Protein sequence: CASSFREFGGNRQETQYF.

This clone has only a few counts. The CDR3 reads CASTKRPQGNQPQHF. For the CDR3, the DNA is TGTGCCAGCACCAAACGGCCCCAGGGCAATCAGCCCCAGCATTTT. The genes are TRBV28 and TRBJ1-5; D unclear. Germline V gene data show CDR1 as MDHEN and CDR2 as SYDVKM. The CDR3 runs 15 residues. The V gene lost 7 bases and the J gene lost 2 bases, with 15 bases spanning the gap.

The rearrangement uses TRBV5-1 and TRBJ2-5, with TRBD2 matching 7 bases. Germline assignment: CDR1 SGHRS and CDR2 YFSETQ. V was pared by 0 bases and J by 6 bases, with 5 bases of the junction left unmatched. This CDR3 is 14 amino acids long. The CDR3 spells CASSLAAGRKTQYF. The CDR3 DNA is TGCGCCAGCAGCTTGGCAGCGGGACGGAAGACCCAGTACTTC.

The CDR3 is CASSPGRTTDSPLHF. DNA for the CDR3: TGTGCCAGCTCTCCTGGACGGACAACAGATTCACCCCTCCACTTT. The chain combines TRBV18 with TRBJ1-6, with a tentative D call TRBD1 (5 bases). Trimming removed 6 bases from V and 8 bases from J, with 17 bases in between. The CDR3 is 15 amino acids. Germline loops: CDR1 KGHSH, CDR2 LQKENI.

The chain uses TRBV5-1 and TRBJ1-5; D is ambiguous. Germline CDR1 reads SGHRS; CDR2 reads YFSETQ. Trimming took off 0 bases at V and 2 bases at J, with 12 bases between the two ends. CDR3 length equals 16 residues. The CDR3 here is CASSLGDSSGNQPQHF. The CDR3 nucleotides read TGCGCCAGCAGCTTGGGGGATAGTAGCGGCAATCAGCCCCAGCATTTT.

This clone appeared a single time. The CDR3 DNA reads TGTGCCAGCAGTGCCCGTATTGGCCGTGGCAATCAGCCCCAGCATTTT. This translates into CASSARIGRGNQPQHF. This sequence joins TRBV2 and TRBJ1-5; D is undetermined. Trimming removed 4 bases at V and 2 bases at J, with 15 bases between. The CDR3 is made up of 16 amino acids. Germline lookup yields CDR1 SNHLY and CDR2 FYNNEI.